The TCR beta chain under discussion was sequenced for a study of T cells in Graves' hyperthyroidism and ophthalmopathy. About the research overall: Peripheral blood was acquired at first diagnosis, ahead of any therapy whatsoever. Overall study findings and caveats: From stable hyperthyroidism, ophthalmopathy was separated by a 13 V-J model.

The CDR3 totals 15 residues. Germline CDR1 reads LGHNA; CDR2 reads YNFKEQ. Deletions cut 0 bases from V and 5 bases from J, with 12 bases between. Notes on this clonotype: Its antigen remains unknown.

TCR beta CDR3 regions were amplified from RNA transcripts. With the HTBI primer set, the TCR CDR3 went through a first round of RT-PCR. TCRdb re-analysed the multiplex PCR reads in MiXCR, keeping a single row per CDR3 protein. The repertoire consists of 90,000 to 120,000 distinct CDR3 sequences, with 16% occurring once and the leading ten covering about 40%. This clonotype originated in a woman aged 50 to 65 with Graves' hyperthyroidism. Source material: blood. The V call is TRBV4-2, the J call TRBJ2-3; D is unresolved. CDR3 sequence: CASSQDLAGRDTQYF. CDR3 DNA sequence: TGTGCCAGCAGCCAAGATTTGGCCGGGCGAGATACGCAGTATTTT.